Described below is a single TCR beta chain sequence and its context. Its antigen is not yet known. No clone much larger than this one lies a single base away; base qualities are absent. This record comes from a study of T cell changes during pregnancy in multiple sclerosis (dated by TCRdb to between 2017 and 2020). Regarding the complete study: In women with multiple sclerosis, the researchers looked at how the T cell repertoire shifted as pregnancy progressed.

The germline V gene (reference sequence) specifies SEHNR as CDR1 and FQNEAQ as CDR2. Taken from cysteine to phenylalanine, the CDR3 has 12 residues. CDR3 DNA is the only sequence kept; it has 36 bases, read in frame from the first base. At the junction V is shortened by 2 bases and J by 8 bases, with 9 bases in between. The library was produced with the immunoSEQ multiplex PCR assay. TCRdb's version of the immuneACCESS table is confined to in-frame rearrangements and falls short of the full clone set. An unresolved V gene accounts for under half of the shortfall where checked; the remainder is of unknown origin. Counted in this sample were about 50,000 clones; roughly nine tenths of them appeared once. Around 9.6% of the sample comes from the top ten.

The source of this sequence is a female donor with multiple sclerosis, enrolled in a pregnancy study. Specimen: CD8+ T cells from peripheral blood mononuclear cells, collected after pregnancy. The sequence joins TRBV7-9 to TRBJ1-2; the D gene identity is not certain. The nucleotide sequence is TGTGCCAGCAGCTTACCGGGTGAGGGCTACACCTTC. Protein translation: CASSLPGEGYTF.